Below are 3 T cell receptor beta chains sequenced from a single sample in a study of shared clonotypes between healthy human individuals. The assay was immunoSEQ multiplex PCR, and TCRdb's table has in-frame clones only and misses some. Among 1.5 million to 2.5 million clones listed, approximately 95% were seen once. Cells designated naive CD8 were CD45RO-negative and were positively selected for CCR7, with terminally differentiated effector memory CD45RA+ cells excluded. The specimen was naive CD8+ T cells sorted from blood. Every receptor here comes from a man between 18 and 35 years old in good health.

A remark on this clone: In the same sample, other DNA sequences code for this CDR3. J is TRBJ2-7 and V is TRBV9; D assignment may be TRBD1 or TRBD2 (5 bases each). CDR1 and CDR2 from the germline V gene are SGDLS and YYNGEE. V was shortened by 2 bases and J by 0 bases, with 12 bases between the two germline ends. The length of the CDR3 is 15 residues. CDR3 loop: CASSVGDASSYEQYF. The CDR3 nucleotides read TGTGCCAGCAGCGTGGGGGACGCAAGCTCCTACGAGCAGTACTTC. The entire variable domain, with the rest obtained from reference TRBV9 and TRBJ2-7, is as follows: DSGVTQTPKHLITATGQRVTLRCSPRSGDLSVYWYQQSLDQGLQFLIQYYNGEERAKGNILERFSAQQFPDLHSELNLSSLELGDSALYFCASSVGDASSYEQYFGPGTRLTVT.

The rearrangement links TRBV6-5 to TRBJ2-3; a possible D gene is TRBD2 (6 bases). The CDR3 length is 15 residues. Deletions cut 2 bases from V and 11 bases from J, with 20 bases between. The germline gives CDR1 MNHEY, CDR2 SVGAGI. CDR3 nucleotide sequence: TGTGCCAGCAGTTACGGCGCACCGGGACTTTCTGTGCAGTATTTT. This translates into CASSYGAPGLSVQYF.

The V call is TRBV5-6, the J call TRBJ2-5; no definite D call. CDR3 length equals 13 residues. The germline V gene encodes CDR1 SGHDT and CDR2 YYEEEE. The V and J ends lost 2 bases and 5 bases respectively, with 10 bases between them. CDR3 in amino acids: CASSFGSTETQYF. CDR3 nucleotides: TGTGCCAGCAGCTTTGGCTCGACGGAGACCCAGTACTTC.